This T cell receptor beta chain was identified during a study of T cell responses to AZD1222 COVID-19 vaccine. The repertoire was sequenced with immunoSEQ multiplex PCR; TCRdb's copy has only in-frame clones and lacks some. The table lists about 120,000 clones, approximately 90% of them singletons. CDR3 size: 12 residues. The germline gives CDR1 MDHEN, CDR2 SYDVKM. V lost 7 bases to trimming and J lost 2 bases, with 8 bases between them. This clone has only a few counts. The input for sequencing was peripheral blood, taken 28 days after the second AZD1222 dose. This clonotype originated in an adult who received the AZD1222 COVID-19 vaccine. The chain uses TRBV28 and TRBJ2-5; D is uncertain. The CDR3 reads CASKGRQETQYF. The CDR3 DNA reads TGTGCCAGCAAGGGCAGGCAAGAGACCCAGTACTTC. Drawing the rest from reference TRBV28 and TRBJ2-5, the complete variable domain is DVKVTQSSRYLVKRTGEKVFLECVQDMDHENMFWYRQDPGLGLRLIYFSYDVKMKEKGDIPEGYSVSREKKERFSLILESASTNQTSMYLCASKGRQETQYFGPGTRLLVL.